These T cell receptor beta chains were read from a single sample in a study of shared T cell receptors in the human thymus. Sequencing was performed with immunoSEQ multiplex PCR; in TCRdb, only in-frame clones are kept and a portion is missing. The sample yields hundreds of thousands of clones, 95% seen once. The source material was thymocytes. The receptors were gathered from a human donor. The CDR3 runs from the conserved cysteine through the conserved F or W. Fields, in order: D gene, J gene, V gene, clone size, CDR3 DNA, CDR3 protein. A D gene is named only where the DNA matches it firmly. Clone sizes are given selectively: once, few, many, or a class where the clone is expanded.

TRBD1 | TRBJ1-4 | TRBV5-1 | - | TGCGCCAGCAGCTTTACTAGGACAGGGGTTGAAAAACTGTTTTTT | CASSFTRTGVEKLFF
- | TRBJ2-5 | TRBV4-2 | - | TGTGCCAGCAGCCAAGACGGCAGGGAACAAGAGACCCAGTACTTC | CASSQDGREQETQYF
- | TRBJ2-1 | TRBV7-7 | - | TGTGCCAGCAGTAGGAAGGTGTGGGACTGTCAGTACAATGAGCAGTTCTTC | CASSRKVWDCQYNEQFF
- | TRBJ2-4 | TRBV18 | - | TGTGCCAGCTCACCGCGCTTCGGGGCGTTCCGAGGGGCCAAAAACATTCAGTACTTC | CASSPRFGAFRGAKNIQYF
- | TRBJ2-5 | TRBV27 | - | TGTGCCAGCAGTTTATCGAGGCAGGCCCAAGAGACCCAGTACTTC | CASSLSRQAQETQYF
TRBD1 | TRBJ1-2 | TRBV19 | once | TGTGCCAGTAGTATCCATGACAGGGTGGAAGGCTACACCTTC | CASSIHDRVEGYTF
- | TRBJ2-1 | TRBV29-1 | - | TGCAGCGTTGTACCGGGACCGAGGGCCAATGAGCAGTTCTTC | CSVVPGPRANEQFF
TRBD2 | TRBJ2-1 | TRBV5-1 | - | TGCGCCAGCAGCTTGGCCCCGGGACTAACAAAGAATGAGCAGTTCTTC | CASSLAPGLTKNEQFF
- | TRBJ2-3 | TRBV19 | once | TGTGCCAGTAGTAGTAATGCGCCCACAGATACGCAGTATTTT | CASSSNAPTDTQYF
- | TRBJ1-5 | TRBV18 | - | TGTGCCAGCTCATCGCACAGGGTCGGTCAGCCCCAGCATTTT | CASSSHRVGQPQHF
- | TRBJ2-1 | TRBV28 | - | TGTGCCAGCAGTTCGGGAGAGCAGTTCTTC | CASSSGEQFF
- | TRBJ1-1 | TRBV5-1 | - | TGCGCCAGCAGCTTAAAAGCAGCTACTGAAGCTCCCCTCTTT | CASSLKAATEAPLF
- | TRBJ2-2 | TRBV7-9 | - | TGTGCCAGCAGCCCCAGGCGAGGGCACACCGGGGAGCTGTTTTTT | CASSPRRGHTGELFF
- | TRBJ1-2 | TRBV27 | - | TGTGCCAGCAGACCCCACGGGGCAGCCTATGGCTACACCTTC | CASRPHGAAYGYTF
- | TRBJ2-6 | TRBV30 | - | TGTGCCTGGCGAGGAGGTTACTTCTCTGGGGCCAACGTCCTGACTTTC | CAWRGGYFSGANVLTF
- | TRBJ2-1 | TRBV21-1 | - | TGTGCCAGCGATTATTCCTACAATGAGCAGTTCTTC | CASDYSYNEQFF
- | TRBJ2-1 | TRBV19 | - | TGTGCCAGTAGTTCGGACAGAAACAATGAGCAGTTCTTC | CASSSDRNNEQFF
TRBD1 | TRBJ1-1 | TRBV10-3 | few | TGTGCCATCAGTGAGTCGACAGGGGAAGCTTTCTTT | CAISESTGEAFF
- | TRBJ2-7 | TRBV5-4 | - | TGTGCCAGCAGCTTGTTCCCCCCCCGGGACTCGGCCTACGAGCAGTACTTC | CASSLFPPRDSAYEQYF
TRBD1 | TRBJ2-5 | TRBV28 | - | TGTGCCAGCAGTCCCCCAGGGGGCAGGGAGACCCAGTACTTC | CASSPPGGRETQYF
- | TRBJ2-7 | TRBV6-5 | - | TGTGCCAGCAGGGGCCCTCGGCTAGGCTACTACGAGCAGTACTTC | CASRGPRLGYYEQYF
TRBD1 | TRBJ2-7 | TRBV7-8 | - | TGTGCCAGCAGCTTCCCCCTGGGGAGGACAGGGTCCTACGAGCAGTACTTC | CASSFPLGRTGSYEQYF
TRBD1 | TRBJ1-5 | TRBV19 | - | TGTGCCAGTAGTCCCACCGGGACAGGGGCCACAGATCAGCCCCAGCATTTT | CASSPTGTGATDQPQHF
- | TRBJ2-1 | TRBV28 | - | TGTGCCAGCAGAAGATTCGGGAGCAATGAGCAGTTCTTC | CASRRFGSNEQFF
TRBD1 | TRBJ2-4 | TRBV28 | - | TGTGCCAGCAGTTGCCGGGACAGCCGCTTCTGGGACATTCAGTACTTC | CASSCRDSRFWDIQYF
- | TRBJ1-5 | TRBV28 | - | TGTGCCAGCAGTTTACGACGAGGTGGTAGCAATCAGCCCCAGCATTTT | CASSLRRGGSNQPQHF
- | TRBJ2-7 | TRBV14 | - | TGTGCCAGCAGTCCCGGGGCAGATCACTACCTAGGGCTCTACGAGCAGTACTTC | CASSPGADHYLGLYEQYF
- | TRBJ1-1 | TRBV6-1 | - | TGTGCCAGCAGTGATAAATGGGAAGGGAACACTGAAGCTTTCTTT | CASSDKWEGNTEAFF
- | TRBJ2-7 | TRBV5-4 | - | TGTGCCAGCAGCTTGGAGGGGGTCTACTCCTACGAGCAGTACTTC | CASSLEGVYSYEQYF
- | TRBJ2-6 | TRBV27 | - | TGTGCCAGCAGTTTTAATACAGTCTCTGGGGCCAACGTCCTGACTTTC | CASSFNTVSGANVLTF
TRBD2 | TRBJ2-3 | TRBV28 | - | TGTGCCAGCAGTTCCCCACGGGAGGGCCGTTTGGGCACAGATACGCAGTATTTT | CASSSPREGRLGTDTQYF
- | TRBJ1-2 | TRBV7-2 | - | TGTGCCAGCAGCGGCTCTTTTGGGGGGCCCGCGTGCTATGGCTACACCTTC | CASSGSFGGPACYGYTF
TRBD1 | TRBJ1-3 | TRBV10-2 | - | TGCGCCAGCAGTGAGCAGGACAGGGCCGGCTCTCGAGGCTCTGGAAACACCATATATTTT | CASSEQDRAGSRGSGNTIYF
- | TRBJ2-7 | TRBV10-3 | - | TGTGCCATCAGTGAGTCTCCAAACTCCTACGAGCAGTACTTC | CAISESPNSYEQYF
- | TRBJ2-7 | TRBV19 | once | TGTGCCAGTAGTATCCCTGGACCGGCCTACGAGCAGTACTTC | CASSIPGPAYEQYF
TRBD2 | TRBJ2-7 | TRBV30 | - | TGTGCCTGGAGTGATACTAGCGCTGGGCGACGGGGCGGCGAGCAGTACTTC | CAWSDTSAGRRGGEQYF
TRBD1 | TRBJ1-5 | TRBV30 | - | TGTGCCTGGAAACTACAGGGGGTGGGCAATCAGCCCCAGCATTTT | CAWKLQGVGNQPQHF
TRBD2 | TRBJ2-7 | TRBV7-3 | - | TGTGCCAGCAGCTTGTGGCGGGAGCGGGGGGAGCAGTACTTC | CASSLWRERGEQYF
TRBD2 | TRBJ2-3 | TRBV19 | - | TGTGCCAGTACTGGGACTAGCGGAGGGAGCACAGATACGCAGTATTTT | CASTGTSGGSTDTQYF
- | TRBJ1-5 | TRBV4-1 | - | TGCGCCAGCAGCCAAGACGACCTTGGACGGGGGGGCGGGGATCAGCCCCAGCATTTT | CASSQDDLGRGGGDQPQHF
TRBD1 | TRBJ1-1 | TRBV19 | - | TGTGCCAGTAGTATAGATACGATTTGTCGGACAGGGACCACTGAAGCTTTCTTT | CASSIDTICRTGTTEAFF
- | TRBJ1-4 | TRBV27 | - | TGTGCCAGTCGAGGGGGGGAGGGTGAAAAACTGTTTTTT | CASRGGEGEKLFF
TRBD1 | TRBJ1-1 | TRBV28 | - | TGTGCCAGCAGTTTCCCCGGGACAGGGGCCCCCACTGAAGCTTTCTTT | CASSFPGTGAPTEAFF
- | TRBJ2-7 | TRBV11-2 | once | TGTGCCAGCAGCTCAGCCGAGCAGTACTTC | CASSSAEQYF
TRBD1 | TRBJ1-1 | TRBV5-1 | - | TGCGCCAGCAGCGCATTTCCCTGGGACAGGGGGCGAGGCATGACCACTGAAGCTTTCTTT | CASSAFPWDRGRGMTTEAFF
- | TRBJ2-1 | TRBV15 | - | TGTGCCACCAGCCTCCAGGGAGAGTCCGATGAGCAGTTCTTC | CATSLQGESDEQFF
- | TRBJ2-3 | TRBV5-5 | - | TGTGCCAGCAGCTTGGGGAGGGCATCAGATACGCAGTATTTT | CASSLGRASDTQYF
- | TRBJ1-4 | TRBV7-8 | - | TGTGCCAGCAGCTTAGGGATAGGGTTTTCTGAAAAACTGTTTTTT | CASSLGIGFSEKLFF
TRBD2 | TRBJ2-2 | TRBV11-1 | - | TGTGCCAGCAGCTTTGCCAGCGGGAAGAACACCGGGGAGCTGTTTTTT | CASSFASGKNTGELFF
TRBD1 | TRBJ2-1 | TRBV15 | - | TGTGCCACCAGCAGAATACAGGGGGATTCCTACAATGAGCAGTTCTTC | CATSRIQGDSYNEQFF
TRBD1 | TRBJ1-3 | TRBV19 | - | TGTGCCAGTAGTATTGAAGGACAGGGGAATGTCTCTGGAAACACCATATATTTT | CASSIEGQGNVSGNTIYF
- | TRBJ2-3 | TRBV29-1 | - | TGCAGCGTTGGACTGTCGCCACATACGCAGTATTTT | CSVGLSPHTQYF
- | TRBJ2-5 | TRBV7-8 | - | TGTGCCAGCAGCTTAGGGACTCCCGGGAAGGAGGGGACCCAGTACTTC | CASSLGTPGKEGTQYF
- | TRBJ1-1 | TRBV5-6 | - | TGTGCCAGCAGCTTGGGGGAAGGGGGAGAGGCTGAAGCTTTCTTT | CASSLGEGGEAEAFF
- | TRBJ2-5 | TRBV4-1 | - | TGCGCCAGCAGCCAGTATCAACAACCCGGGGCCAAAGAGACCCAGTACTTC | CASSQYQQPGAKETQYF
TRBD2 | TRBJ2-1 | TRBV29-1 | - | TGCAGCGTTGAACGCGGGAGGCAGAGCTCCTACAATGAGCAGTTCTTC | CSVERGRQSSYNEQFF
- | TRBJ1-5 | TRBV6-1 | - | TGTGCCGGCAGAACGGTTAGCAATCAGCCCCAGCATTTT | CAGRTVSNQPQHF
TRBD1 | TRBJ1-4 | TRBV7-6 | - | TGTGCCAGCAGCTTAGGGCGGCGGACAGGGGTTAAAGATGAAAAACTGTTTTTT | CASSLGRRTGVKDEKLFF
- | TRBJ1-2 | TRBV7-9 | - | TGTGCCAGCAGCCTCCCGAATTTCGGGAGTCCTAACTATGGCTACACCTTC | CASSLPNFGSPNYGYTF
TRBD1 | TRBJ1-5 | TRBV28 | - | TGTGCCAGCAGTTTTACAGGGGGCCTCTATAGCAATCAGCCCCAGCATTTT | CASSFTGGLYSNQPQHF